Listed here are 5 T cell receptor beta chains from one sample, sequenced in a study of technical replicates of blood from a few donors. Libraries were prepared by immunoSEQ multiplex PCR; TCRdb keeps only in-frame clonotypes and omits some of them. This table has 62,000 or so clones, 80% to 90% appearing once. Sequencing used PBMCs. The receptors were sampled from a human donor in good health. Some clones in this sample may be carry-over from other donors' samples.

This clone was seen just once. The CDR3 coding sequence is TGTGCCAGCAGCTTAGGGGGCCGGGACATCGGTGAGCAGTTCTTC. Encoded protein: CASSLGGRDIGEQFF. The rearrangement links TRBV7-2 to TRBJ2-1; D is possibly TRBD1 (6 bases). The CDR3 extends over 15 amino acids. V lost 1 base and J lost 9, with 16 bases in between. Germline V gene data show CDR1 as SGHTA and CDR2 as FQGNSA.

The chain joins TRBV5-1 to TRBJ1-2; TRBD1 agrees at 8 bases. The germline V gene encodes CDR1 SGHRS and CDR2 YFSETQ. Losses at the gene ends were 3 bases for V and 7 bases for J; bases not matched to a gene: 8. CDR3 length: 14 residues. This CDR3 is CASSYSTGEGGYTF. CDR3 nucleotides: TGCGCCAGCAGCTACTCGACAGGGGAAGGTGGCTACACCTTC.

The CDR3 protein is CASSSRTSGGKNIQYF. In nucleotides, the CDR3 is TGTGCCAGCAGCTCCAGGACTAGCGGGGGGAAAAACATTCAGTACTTC. The chain has TRBV7-9 and TRBJ2-4; TRBD2 aligns across 14 bases. The CDR3 totals 16 residues. Looked up from germline, CDR1 is SEHNR and CDR2 is FQNEAQ (reference sequence). J gave up 4 bases and V 4 bases, and 3 bases lay outside the gene matches.

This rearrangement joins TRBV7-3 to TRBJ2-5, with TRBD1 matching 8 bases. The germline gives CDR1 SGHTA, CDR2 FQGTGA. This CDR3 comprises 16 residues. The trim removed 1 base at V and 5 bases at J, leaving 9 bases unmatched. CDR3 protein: CASSLIGRGQGETQYF. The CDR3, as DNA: TGTGCCAGCAGCTTAATCGGCAGGGGGCAGGGGGAGACCCAGTACTTC.

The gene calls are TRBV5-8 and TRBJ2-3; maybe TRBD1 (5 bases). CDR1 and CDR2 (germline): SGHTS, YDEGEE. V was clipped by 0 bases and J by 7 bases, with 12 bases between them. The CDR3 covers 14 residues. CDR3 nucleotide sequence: TGTGCCAGCAGCTTGGCAGGGATCCAGAATACGCAGTATTTT. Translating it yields CASSLAGIQNTQYF.